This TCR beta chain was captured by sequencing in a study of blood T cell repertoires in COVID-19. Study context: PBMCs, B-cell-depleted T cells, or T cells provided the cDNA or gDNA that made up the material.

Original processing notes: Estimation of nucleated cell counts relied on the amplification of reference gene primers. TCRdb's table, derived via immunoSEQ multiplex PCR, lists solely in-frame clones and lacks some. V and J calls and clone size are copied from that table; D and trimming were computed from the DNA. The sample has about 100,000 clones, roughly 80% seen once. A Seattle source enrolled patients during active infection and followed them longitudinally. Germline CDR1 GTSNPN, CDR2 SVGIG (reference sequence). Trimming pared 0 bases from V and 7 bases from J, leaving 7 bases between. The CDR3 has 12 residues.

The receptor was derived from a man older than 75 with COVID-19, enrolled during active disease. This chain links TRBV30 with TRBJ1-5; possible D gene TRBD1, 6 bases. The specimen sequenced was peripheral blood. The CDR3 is CAWSVQGQPQHF. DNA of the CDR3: TGTGCCTGGAGTGTACAGGGCCAGCCCCAGCATTTT.